These T cell receptor beta chains were read from a single sample in a study of blood T cells in healthy people across ages. TCRdb used MiXCR to reprocess the 5' RACE reads, holding one entry per CDR3 protein. The sample lists roughly 800,000 distinct CDR3 sequences, about 62% occurring once. Sequencing was done on a sample of blood. The source is a young man in good health. CDR3s include the opening cysteine and the closing phenylalanine or tryptophan. D genes are given only for firm matches. The size of a clone is reported for some rows only, either as once, few or many, or as a class for expanded clones.

CDR3: CASSDYSGNSPLHF
DNA: TGCGCCAGCAGCGACTACAGTGGGAATTCACCCCTCCACTTT
size: few
V: TRBV5-1
J: TRBJ1-6
D: NA

CDR3: CASSLTVQGTNYGYTF
DNA: TGTGCCAGCAGCTTAACGGTGCAGGGAACGAACTATGGCTACACCTTC
size: NA
V: TRBV7-2
J: TRBJ1-2
D: NA

CDR3: CASRPPGQGYGYTF
DNA: TGTGCCAGCAGACCACCGGGACAGGGGTACGGCTACACCTTC
size: NA
V: TRBV12-3/TRBV12-4
J: TRBJ1-2
D: TRBD1

CDR3: CSVEGPYEQYF
DNA: TGCAGTGTGGAAGGTCCCTACGAGCAGTACTTC
size: few
V: TRBV20-1
J: TRBJ2-7
D: NA

CDR3: CASNTGGADGELFF
DNA: TGTGCCAGTAACACAGGGGGCGCAGACGGGGAGCTGTTTTTT
size: NA
V: TRBV7-2
J: TRBJ2-2
D: TRBD1

CDR3: CASSPRQRLAGDSWEQYF
DNA: TGTGCCAGCAGCCCCAGACAGAGACTAGCGGGGGATTCGTGGGAGCAGTACTTC
size: NA
V: TRBV7-9
J: TRBJ2-7
D: TRBD2

CDR3: CASSSRTKGQVRYTF
DNA: TGTGCCAGCAGTTCCCGGACAAAGGGACAGGTGCGCTACACCTTC
size: NA
V: TRBV28
J: TRBJ1-2
D: TRBD1

CDR3: CSANSRGLATNEQFF
DNA: TGCAGTGCTAATTCCCGGGGTTTGGCGACTAATGAGCAGTTCTTC
size: few
V: TRBV20-1
J: TRBJ2-1
D: NA

CDR3: CASSAGFYGYTF
DNA: TGTGCCAGCAGTGCAGGTTTTTATGGCTACACCTTC
size: NA
V: TRBV25-1
J: TRBJ1-2
D: NA

CDR3: CASGLKEGIQYF
DNA: TGTGCTAGTGGTTTGAAGGAGGGGATTCAGTACTTC
size: many
V: TRBV12-5
J: TRBJ2-4
D: NA

CDR3: CASSPPTGKGSYEQYF
DNA: TGTGCCAGCTCACCTCCGACAGGGAAGGGCTCCTACGAGCAGTACTTC
size: NA
V: TRBV18
J: TRBJ2-7
D: TRBD1

CDR3: CSARVAGGIYNEQFF
DNA: TGCAGTGCTAGGGTAGCGGGAGGAATATACAATGAGCAGTTCTTC
size: few
V: TRBV20-1
J: TRBJ2-1
D: TRBD2

CDR3: CSARPGTTYYNEQFF
DNA: TGCAGTGCTAGGCCCGGTACTACTTACTACAATGAGCAGTTCTTC
size: NA
V: TRBV20-1
J: TRBJ2-1
D: NA